This T cell receptor beta chain was sequenced for a study of CD8+ T cells in alopecia areata listed by TCRdb under 2018. Regarding the research as a whole: The treated patients took part in an open-label pilot trial in which moderate-to-severe alopecia areata was treated with oral tofacitinib at 5 to 10 mg twice daily. Biopsies were taken from tofacitinib-treated patients at baseline and at 4 and 24 weeks of treatment, and a later scalp biopsy was taken in several of the tofacitinib-treated patients. Tofacitinib was given for 6 to 18 months, followed by 6 months of follow-up off drug to assess delayed response and recurrence. Scalp clonality was compared among normal scalp (n=4), patchy alopecia areata scalp (n=8), and alopecia totalis/universalis scalp (n=8). In humans, TCRbeta sequencing was performed on scalp tissue and on sorted CD4+ and CD8+ peripheral blood T cells from healthy controls and from patients with patchy or totalis/universalis alopecia areata. RNA was extracted with the PAXgene miRNA kit for fixed scalp, the miRNeasy kit for PBMCs, and the RNeasy kit for mouse skin. To study T cell clonal expansion in alopecia areata, the researchers applied high-throughput TCRbeta sequencing to both the C3H/HeJ mouse model and human patients. TCRbeta CDR3 regions were amplified by immunoSEQ multiplex PCR with 35 Vbeta forward and 13 Jbeta reverse primers. In treated patients, disease severity was measured using the SALT score, which gives the percentage of scalp surface area affected. The paper as a whole reports these results and caveats: Scalp TCR repertoire analysis is complicated because resident alphabeta T cells in normal human skin are also sequenced, whereas mouse skin is dominated by gammadelta T cells. Tofacitinib significantly lowered scalp clonality and the number of expanded CD8+ clones among the top 100 scalp clones. Shared TCR sequences between patients were less evident than in mice, which may be partly attributable to HLA diversity in the patient population. Lesional scalp, especially in alopecia totalis/universalis, showed higher clonality and more expanded CD8+ clones than normal scalp, suggesting antigenic drive. Because the treated cohort was small and had only one nonresponder, larger studies are needed to examine links between baseline CD8+ expansion and response. During tofacitinib treatment, many expanded lesional clones stuck around in both scalp and blood, and this persistence may partly explain why relapse happens after treatment is stopped.

The treatment or condition label corresponds to: oral pan-JAK inhibitor, 5-10 mg twice daily. Lesional scalp punch biopsies and peripheral blood were obtained from alopecia areata patients. After PBMCs were isolated by density centrifugation and stained for CD3, CD4 and CD8, a FACSAria was used to sort CD4+ and CD8+ T cells. The CDR3 numbers 13 residues from cysteine through phenylalanine. The kept DNA is CDR3 alone, 39 bases in frame from the first base. V is shortened by 4 bases, J by 10 bases, and the region joining them spans 17 bases. Taken from the germline V gene, the CDR1 and CDR2 loops are SQVTM and ANQGSEA. Only one count was recorded for this clone. No antigen is known for it. No base quality values were provided; no much bigger clone lies one nucleotide off. The library was generated by the immunoSEQ multiplex PCR assay. To provide template for TCR sequencing, every sample had RNA extracted and reverse transcribed into cDNA. SuperScript III was used for first-strand cDNA synthesis, primed with a 2:1 mix of oligo-dT and random hexamers. Amplification bias was assessed with a synthetic immune receptor repertoire, and residual bias was removed computationally. Regarding the original processing steps: Raw reads were preprocessed for error removal, and CDR3 was defined according to IMGT conventions as running from the conserved cysteine to phenylalanine. To get clonality, Shannon entropy was normalized by log2 of the number of productive unique TCRs and the result was subtracted from 1. CD4 or CD8 identity of scalp clones was inferred by cross-referencing scalp TCRbeta sequences with sorted blood CD4 and CD8 repertoires. The table was pulled from immuneACCESS by TCRdb, which kept in-frame rearrangements only. Such tables lose some clones; where checked, under half of the loss comes from unresolved V genes, and the rest has no known cause. The V and J calls and clone size were taken over from that table, and D and trimming were inferred from the DNA. This sample holds 75,000 to 100,000 clones; around 70% were observed only once. 15% to 20% of the sample is in the top ten clones.

Material: CD8+ T cells sorted from blood, obtained at week 44, from a patient treated with tofacitinib. This clonotype originated in a human donor with alopecia areata. The rearrangement combines TRBV29-1 with TRBJ2-1; there is no confident call for the D gene. At the DNA level, the sequence is TGCAGCGTTGCCCAAACTTTCCCCAGGGAGCAGTTCTTC. Its protein product is CSVAQTFPREQFF.